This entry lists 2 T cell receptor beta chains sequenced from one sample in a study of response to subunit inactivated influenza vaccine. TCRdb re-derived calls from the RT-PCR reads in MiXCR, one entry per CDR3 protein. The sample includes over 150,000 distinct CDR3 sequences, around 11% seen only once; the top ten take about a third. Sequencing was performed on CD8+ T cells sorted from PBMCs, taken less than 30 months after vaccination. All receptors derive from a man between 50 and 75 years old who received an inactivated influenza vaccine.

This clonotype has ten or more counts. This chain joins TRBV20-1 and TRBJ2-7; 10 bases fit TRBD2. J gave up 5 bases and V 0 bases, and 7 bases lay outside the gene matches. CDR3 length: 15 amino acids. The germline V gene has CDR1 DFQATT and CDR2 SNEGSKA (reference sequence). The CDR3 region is CSARDLSGRADEQYF. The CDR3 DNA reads TGCAGTGCTAGAGATTTGAGCGGGAGGGCCGACGAGCAGTACTTC.

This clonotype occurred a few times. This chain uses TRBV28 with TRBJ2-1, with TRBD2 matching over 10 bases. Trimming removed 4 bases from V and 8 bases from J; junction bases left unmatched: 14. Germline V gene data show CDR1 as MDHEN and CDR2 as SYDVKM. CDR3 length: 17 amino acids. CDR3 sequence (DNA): TGTGCCAGCAGTTCCCATTCCGGGACTAGCGAAAACGATGAGCAGTTCTTC. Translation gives CASSSHSGTSENDEQFF.